Following are 11 T cell receptor beta chains from one sample sequenced in a study of blood T cell repertoires in COVID-19. Method: immunoSEQ multiplex PCR; TCRdb's copy keeps in-frame clones and lacks some. The sample holds some 370,000 clones; under 85% are singletons and the top ten take approximately 5%. The sample taken for sequencing was PBMCs or T cells enriched from blood (not recorded which). Receptors were obtained from a woman aged 45 to 65 who had recovered from COVID-19.

The chain joins TRBV5-6 to TRBJ2-3; TRBD1 aligns across 7 bases. This CDR3 region has 15 residues. Unmatched junction bases numbered 6, after V lost 3 bases and J lost 2 bases. The germline V gene has CDR1 SGHDT and CDR2 YYEEEE. In nucleotides, the CDR3 is TGTGCCAGCAGCTATGACAGGGTAACCACAGATACGCAGTATTTT. Residues: CASSYDRVTTDTQYF.

This chain joins TRBV30 and TRBJ1-6, with 8 bases aligning to TRBD1. The CDR3 has 17 residues. Germline lookup yields CDR1 GTSNPN and CDR2 SVGIG (reference sequence). Unmatched junction bases numbered 11, after V lost 3 bases and J lost 4 bases. The CDR3 reads CAWRNDIRDRYNSPLHF. Written as DNA, the CDR3 is TGTGCCTGGAGGAACGACATCCGGGACAGGTATAATTCACCCCTCCACTTT.

The J gene is TRBJ2-7, the V gene TRBV18, with 9 nucleotides matching TRBD1. The CDR3 is 14 residues long. CDR1 and CDR2 (germline): KGHSH, LQKENI. Trimming at V came to 3 bases and at J to 3 bases, leaving 3 bases not matched to a gene. The CDR3 DNA reads TGTGCCAGCTCACCCCCGGGACAGGGCTACGAGCAGTACTTC. Its translation is CASSPPGQGYEQYF. Filled out from reference TRBV18 and TRBJ2-7, the complete variable domain reads NAGVMQNPRHLVRRRGQEARLRCSPMKGHSHVYWYRQLPEEGLKFMVYLQKENIIDESGMPKERFSAEFPKEGPSILRIQQVVRGDSAAYFCASSPPGQGYEQYFGPGTRLTVT.

The chain carries TRBV6-2 or TRBV6-3 and TRBJ2-7, with D perhaps matching TRBD2 (7 bases). The V gene lost 5 bases and the J gene lost 7 bases, with 21 bases spanning the gap. Germline-derived CDR1 and CDR2 are MNHEY and SVGEGT. The length of the CDR3 is 15 residues. CDR3 sequence reads: CASSPGGGSPREQYF. DNA of the CDR3: TGTGCCAGCAGTCCCGGGGGCGGGAGCCCTCGGGAGCAGTACTTC.

The V gene is TRBV7-2, the J gene TRBJ2-3, with D unclear. Germline V CDR1 and CDR2: SGHTA, FQGNSA. The CDR3 has 13 amino acids. The V and J ends lost 3 bases and 1 base respectively, with 5 bases between them. CDR3 nucleotide sequence: TGTGCCAGCAGCTTGACTGGCACAGATACGCAGTATTTT. Its translation is CASSLTGTDTQYF.

This chain uses TRBV24-1 with TRBJ1-5; no definite D call. Per the germline V gene, CDR1 is KGHDR and CDR2 is SFDVKD. V was pared by 2 bases and J by 7 bases, with 5 bases between. CDR3 length: 12 amino acids. For the CDR3, the DNA is TGTGCCACCAGTGATTCGGGGCAGCCCCAGCATTTT. Translated: CATSDSGQPQHF.

The chain combines TRBV7-9 with TRBJ1-2; a possible D gene is TRBD1 (5 bases). This CDR3 region has 13 residues. Germline lookup yields CDR1 SEHNR and CDR2 FQNEAQ (reference sequence). Deletions cut 3 bases from V and 7 bases from J, with 12 bases between. CDR3 sequence: CASSFPGTTGYTF. In DNA form, the CDR3 reads TGTGCCAGCAGCTTCCCCGGGACTACTGGCTACACCTTC.

In nucleotides, the CDR3 is TGTGCCAGCAGCTTGACTAGCGGCGTCTCCTACAATGAGCAGTTCTTC. Translation gives CASSLTSGVSYNEQFF. The rearrangement links TRBV11-2 to TRBJ2-1; the match to TRBD2 covers 9 bases. This CDR3 is built from 16 residues. V was clipped by 3 bases and J by 0 bases; unmatched bases: 3. Germline lookup yields CDR1 SGHAT and CDR2 FQNNGV.

The chain links TRBV5-1 to TRBJ2-2; 7 bases fit TRBD2. V dropped 4 bases and J dropped 4; count of bases not matched to a gene: 7. Germline CDR1 SGHRS, CDR2 YFSETQ. The CDR3 length is 15 residues. CDR3 sequence reads: CASSPTPGGTGELFF. The DNA for the CDR3 is TGCGCCAGCAGCCCCACACCGGGGGGCACCGGGGAGCTGTTTTTT.

The chain uses TRBV9 and TRBJ2-3, with D possibly matching TRBD2 (6 bases). Trimming pared 0 bases from V and 7 bases from J, leaving 12 bases between. The CDR3 sequence is 14 residues long. Per the germline V gene, CDR1 is SGDLS and CDR2 is YYNGEE. DNA of the CDR3: TGTGCCAGCAGCGTAGGTCGGGAGCTGAATACGCAGTATTTT. Amino acids: CASSVGRELNTQYF.

This clone was seen a handful of times. The V call is TRBV30, the J call TRBJ2-7; no definite D call. CDR3 length: 12 amino acids. Trimming removed 0 bases from V and 2 bases from J, with 5 bases in between. Germline V gives CDR1 GTSNPN, CDR2 SVGIG (reference sequence). CDR3 protein: CAWSVQTYEQYF. In nucleotides, the CDR3 is TGTGCCTGGAGTGTACAGACCTACGAGCAGTACTTC.